This T cell receptor (beta chain) was found in a study of blood T cell repertoires in COVID-19. Overall study context: Spain, Italy and the United States supplied samples that represented acute and convalescent COVID-19. PBMCs, B-cell-depleted T cells, or T cells were the source of the cDNA or gDNA that made up the material.

Germline lookup yields CDR1 MNHEY and CDR2 SVGAGI. The CDR3 extends over 15 amino acids. V was clipped by 6 bases and J by 2 bases, with 14 bases between them. As originally analysed: The assay estimated nucleated cells by amplifying reference gene primers. Clones were read by immunoSEQ multiplex PCR, and TCRdb kept only the in-frame ones, dropping some. V, J and clone size reflect that table, while D and trimming were determined from the DNA. The sample carries 75,000 to 95,000 clones, approximately 80% recorded once. This clone has a single count. The chain is built from TRBV6-5 and TRBJ1-5; D possibly corresponds to TRBD1 (6 bases). Sequencing was performed on peripheral blood. The receptor was isolated from a man in his sixties with acute or convalescent COVID-19. CDR3 region: CASRTRGLGNQPQHF. In DNA form, the CDR3 reads TGTGCCAGCAGGACAAGGGGGTTGGGCAATCAGCCCCAGCATTTT.